The clone carrying this TCR beta chain was picked up one time. Its antigen is not known. Here immunoSEQ multiplex PCR was the method, and the copy in TCRdb shows in-frame clones only, minus some. The sample comprises some 200,000 clones, over 80% of which are singletons, and under 11% rests with the top ten. This sample was included in a study of T cell responses to AZD1222 COVID-19 vaccine. Study-level points and caveats: Only 5 to 7 AZD1222 recipients tested seropositive at baseline. With two AZD1222 doses given, Spike-specific TCR breadth and depth both rose.

Germline CDR1 and CDR2: MRHNA and SNTAGT. The CDR3 has 14 residues. The V and J ends lost 6 bases and 3 bases, in that order; junction bases with no gene match: 5. Source: peripheral blood, taken on day 0 of AZD1222 vaccination. This receptor was taken from an adult in good health. The J gene is TRBJ2-3, the V gene TRBV6-4; 8 nucleotides line up with TRBD1. In DNA form, the CDR3 reads TGTGCCAGCAGAATCGGACAGGGAACAGATACGCAGTATTTT. Translating gives CASRIGQGTDTQYF.